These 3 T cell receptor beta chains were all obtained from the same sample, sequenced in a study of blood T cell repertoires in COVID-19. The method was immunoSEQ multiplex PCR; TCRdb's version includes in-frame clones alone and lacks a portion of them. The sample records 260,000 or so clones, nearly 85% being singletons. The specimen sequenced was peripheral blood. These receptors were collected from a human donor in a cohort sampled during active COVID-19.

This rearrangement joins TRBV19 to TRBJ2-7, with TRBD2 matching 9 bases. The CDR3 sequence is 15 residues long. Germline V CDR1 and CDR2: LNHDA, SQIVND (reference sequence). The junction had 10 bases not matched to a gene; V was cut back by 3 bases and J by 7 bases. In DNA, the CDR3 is TGTGCCAGTAGTATGGTAGCGGGGGTACTGGGGGAGCAGTACTTC. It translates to CASSMVAGVLGEQYF.

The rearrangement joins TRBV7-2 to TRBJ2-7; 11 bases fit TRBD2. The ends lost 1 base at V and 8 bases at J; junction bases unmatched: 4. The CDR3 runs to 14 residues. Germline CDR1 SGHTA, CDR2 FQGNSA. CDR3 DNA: TGTGCCAGCAGCTTAGGACTAGCGGGGTATAAGCAGTACTTC. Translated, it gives CASSLGLAGYKQYF.

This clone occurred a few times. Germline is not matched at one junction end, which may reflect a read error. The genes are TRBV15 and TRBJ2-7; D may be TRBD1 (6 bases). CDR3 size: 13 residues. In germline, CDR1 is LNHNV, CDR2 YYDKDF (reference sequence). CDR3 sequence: CATSRDLTGPGDF. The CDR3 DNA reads TGTGCCACCAGCAGAGATCTCACCGGACCAGGGGACTTC.